This is a list of T cell receptor beta chains from one sample in a study of T-cell memory formation after mild COVID-19. TCRdb itself ran the 5' RACE reads through MiXCR, one entry per CDR3 protein. The repertoire includes about 45,000 distinct CDR3 sequences, about 7.1% of them detected once, and approximately 1.5% sits in the top ten. Sample: PBMCs or a T cell subset sorted from them (not recorded which). These receptors were obtained from a man aged 18 to 29 who had mild COVID-19 (a few samples of this study predate the infection). Cell type and time point are not known. Both conserved end residues are part of each CDR3. The order of the fields is V gene, clone size, J gene, CDR3 length, D gene, CDR3 DNA, CDR3 protein. The D gene is left open where the match is weak. Clone size appears in some rows only: once, few, many, or a class for an expanded clone.

v_gene: TRBV6-5
abundance: -
j_gene: TRBJ1-5
len: 15
d_gene: -
CDR3nt: TGTGCCAGCAGTTACTCGCGACAGAACAATCAGCCCCAGCATTTT
CDR3aa: CASSYSRQNNQPQHF

v_gene: TRBV7-6
abundance: medium-sized
j_gene: TRBJ1-1
len: 15
d_gene: -
CDR3nt: TGTGCCAGCAGCTTAGCTCAGGGGAAGCTCGCTGAAGCTTTCTTT
CDR3aa: CASSLAQGKLAEAFF

v_gene: TRBV6-2/TRBV6-3
abundance: -
j_gene: TRBJ2-3
len: 16
d_gene: TRBD2
CDR3nt: TGTGCCAGCAGTCACTCCCGGGAGGGAGGCACAGATACGCAGTATTTT
CDR3aa: CASSHSREGGTDTQYF

v_gene: TRBV27
abundance: few
j_gene: TRBJ2-3
len: 12
d_gene: -
CDR3nt: TGTGCCAGCAGTGGGCCAACAGATACGCAGTATTTT
CDR3aa: CASSGPTDTQYF

v_gene: TRBV30
abundance: few
j_gene: TRBJ2-7
len: 14
d_gene: -
CDR3nt: TGTGCCTGGAGTTTCAGGGGCCCATTCTACGAGCAGTACTTC
CDR3aa: CAWSFRGPFYEQYF

v_gene: TRBV18
abundance: -
j_gene: TRBJ1-1
len: 14
d_gene: -
CDR3nt: TGTGCCAGCTCACCGTCGGGGCAGTCAAGGGGAGCTTTCTTT
CDR3aa: CASSPSGQSRGAFF

v_gene: TRBV4-2
abundance: once
j_gene: TRBJ1-2
len: 17
d_gene: TRBD1
CDR3nt: TGTGCCAGCAGCCACGGTCCCGGGACAGGGCGTCCGAGGGGCTACACCTTC
CDR3aa: CASSHGPGTGRPRGYTF

v_gene: TRBV6-5
abundance: -
j_gene: TRBJ1-1
len: 13
d_gene: -
CDR3nt: TGTGCCAGCAGTCCCCAGGGGTACACTGAAGCTTTCTTT
CDR3aa: CASSPQGYTEAFF

v_gene: TRBV20-1
abundance: -
j_gene: TRBJ2-3
len: 14
d_gene: -
CDR3nt: TGCAGTGCTAGGCGTAACGATTTCACCGATACGCAGTATTTT
CDR3aa: CSARRNDFTDTQYF

v_gene: TRBV20-1
abundance: -
j_gene: TRBJ1-1
len: 12
d_gene: -
CDR3nt: TGCAGTGCTAGTGCCCTGAACACTGAAGCTTTCTTT
CDR3aa: CSASALNTEAFF

v_gene: TRBV18
abundance: few
j_gene: TRBJ2-5
len: 13
d_gene: -
CDR3nt: TGTGCCAGCTCACCAAGCCCATTGGGGACCCAGTACTTC
CDR3aa: CASSPSPLGTQYF

v_gene: TRBV28
abundance: few
j_gene: TRBJ1-5
len: 14
d_gene: -
CDR3nt: TGTGCCAGCAGTTTACTGGCTGGCAATCAGCCCCAGCATTTT
CDR3aa: CASSLLAGNQPQHF

v_gene: TRBV12-3/TRBV12-4
abundance: many
j_gene: TRBJ1-2
len: 13
d_gene: TRBD1
CDR3nt: TGTGCCAGCAGTCTGGGACAGAACTATGGCTACACCTTC
CDR3aa: CASSLGQNYGYTF

v_gene: TRBV20-1
abundance: many
j_gene: TRBJ2-5
len: 15
d_gene: -
CDR3nt: TGCAGTGCTAGGGGCCGGTTGTGGTACCAAGAGACCCAGTACTTC
CDR3aa: CSARGRLWYQETQYF

v_gene: TRBV5-6
abundance: -
j_gene: TRBJ2-5
len: 16
d_gene: TRBD1
CDR3nt: TGTGCCAGCAGCCGTCGACCGGGACAGGGCCAAGAGACCCAGTACTTC
CDR3aa: CASSRRPGQGQETQYF